This entry describes one TCR beta chain. No antigen is known for it. Amplification used 60 Vbeta primers and 13 Jbeta primers. Clones were sequenced by immunoSEQ multiplex PCR, and TCRdb holds only the in-frame ones, with some missing. The sample consists of around 140,000 clones, 65% to 90% of them appearing once. V shed 4 bases, J shed 7 bases, and the junction held 8 bases outside the gene matches. The CDR3 length is 15 residues. The germline V gene encodes CDR1 SGHTA and CDR2 FQGNSA. This entry comes from a study of cytomegalovirus exposure and HLA in healthy donors. Overall study results and limits: Across donors, presence/absence analyses took sequencing depth to be roughly uniform. In an earlier analysis, productive rearrangement rates for most beta V segments clustered near 87% or 30%. Analyzed later, most CMV-associated TCR beta chains appeared HLA-restricted. Among donors in an Asian-associated ancestry cluster, a later analysis reportedly found fewer N-insertions than the approximately 700-donor mean.

The source is a woman aged 25-40 years in good health and CMV-seronegative. Sequenced material: PBMCs. The chain carries TRBV7-2 and TRBJ2-1; 9 nucleotides match TRBD1. CDR3 protein: CASSSTGGFKNEQFF. The CDR3 DNA follows: TGTGCCAGCAGCTCCACAGGGGGCTTCAAAAATGAGCAGTTCTTC.